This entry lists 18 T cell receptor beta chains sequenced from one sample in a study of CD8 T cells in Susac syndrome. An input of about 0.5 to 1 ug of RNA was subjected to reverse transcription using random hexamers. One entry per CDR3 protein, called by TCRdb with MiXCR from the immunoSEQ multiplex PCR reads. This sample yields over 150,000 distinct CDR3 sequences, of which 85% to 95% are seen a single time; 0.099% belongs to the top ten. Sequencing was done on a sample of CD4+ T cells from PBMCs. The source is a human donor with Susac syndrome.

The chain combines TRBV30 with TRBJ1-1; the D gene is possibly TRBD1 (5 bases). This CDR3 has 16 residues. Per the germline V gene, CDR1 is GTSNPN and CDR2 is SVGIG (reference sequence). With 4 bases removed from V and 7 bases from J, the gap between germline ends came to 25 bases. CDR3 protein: CAWMRWGVRGQSEAFF. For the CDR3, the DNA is TGTGCCTGGATGAGATGGGGGGTACGAGGGCAGAGTGAAGCTTTCTTT. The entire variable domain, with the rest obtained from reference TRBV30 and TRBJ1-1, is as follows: SQTIHQWPATLVQPVGSPLSLECTVEGTSNPNLYWYRQAAGRGLQLLFYSVGIGQISSEVPQNLSASRPQDRQFILSSKKLLLSDSGFYLCAWMRWGVRGQSEAFFGQGTRLTVV.

CDR3: CASSQGFPGQGGTEAFF. The CDR3 DNA is TGTGCCAGCAGCCAAGGCTTCCCGGGACAGGGCGGCACTGAAGCTTTCTTT. J is TRBJ1-1 and V is TRBV3-1; TRBD1 aligns across 9 bases. Germline values: CDR1 LGHDT, CDR2 YNNKEL (reference sequence). V shed 1 base and J 4 bases; nucleotides not matched to a gene: 10. The CDR3 contains 17 residues. Filled out from reference TRBV3-1 and TRBJ1-1, the complete variable domain reads DTAVSQTPKYLVTQMGNDKSIKCEQNLGHDTMYWYKQDSKKFLKIMFSYNNKELIINETVPNRFSPKSPDKAHLNLHINSLELGDSAVYFCASSQGFPGQGGTEAFFGQGTRLTVV.

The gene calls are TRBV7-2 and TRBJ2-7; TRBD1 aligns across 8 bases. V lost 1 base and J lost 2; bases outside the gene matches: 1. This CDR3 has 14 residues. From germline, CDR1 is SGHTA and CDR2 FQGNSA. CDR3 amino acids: CASSLGDRTYEQYF. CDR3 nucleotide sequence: TGTGCCAGCAGCTTAGGGGACAGGACCTACGAGCAGTACTTC.

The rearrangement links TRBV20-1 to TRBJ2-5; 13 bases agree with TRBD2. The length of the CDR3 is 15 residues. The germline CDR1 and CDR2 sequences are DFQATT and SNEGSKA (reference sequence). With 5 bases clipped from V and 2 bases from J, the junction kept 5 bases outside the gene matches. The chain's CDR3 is CSAFGTSGDQETQYF. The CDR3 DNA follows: TGCAGTGCTTTCGGGACTAGCGGGGATCAAGAGACCCAGTACTTC.

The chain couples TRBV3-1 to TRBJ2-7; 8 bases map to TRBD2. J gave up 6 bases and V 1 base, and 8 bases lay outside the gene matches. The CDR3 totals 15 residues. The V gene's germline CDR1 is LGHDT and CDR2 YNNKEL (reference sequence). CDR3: CASSQVAGGLTEQYF. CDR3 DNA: TGTGCCAGCAGCCAAGTGGCGGGGGGATTAACCGAGCAGTACTTC.

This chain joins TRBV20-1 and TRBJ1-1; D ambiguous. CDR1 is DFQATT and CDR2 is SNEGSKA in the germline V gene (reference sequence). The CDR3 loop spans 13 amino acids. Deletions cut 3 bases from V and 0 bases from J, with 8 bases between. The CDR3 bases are TGCAGTGCTAGGCCTACAGTGAACACTGAAGCTTTCTTT. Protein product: CSARPTVNTEAFF.

This CDR3 is CASNRDYGYTF. DNA for the CDR3: TGTGCCAGCAATCGGGATTATGGCTACACCTTC. The chain is built from TRBV6-1 and TRBJ1-2; D gene ambiguous. Germline V CDR1 and CDR2: MNHNS, SASEGT. V gave up 7 bases and J gave up 5 bases, with 8 bases separating them. The CDR3 is 11 residues long.

The DNA of the CDR3 is TGCGCCAGCAGCTTTCTCGACATCGAAACCGGCTACACCTTC. Amino acid sequence: CASSFLDIETGYTF. The chain combines TRBV5-1 with TRBJ1-2; D not resolved. CDR3 length: 14 amino acids. Germline V lookup: CDR1 SGHRS, CDR2 YFSETQ. Trimming removed 2 bases at V and 8 bases at J, with 16 bases between. Using reference TRBV5-1 and TRBJ1-2 for the parts outside the CDR3, the full variable domain is KAGVTQTPRYLIKTRGQQVTLSCSPISGHRSVSWYQQTPGQGLQFLFEYFSETQRNKGNFPGRFSGRQFSNSRSEMNVSTLELGDSALYLCASSFLDIETGYTFGSGTRLTVV.

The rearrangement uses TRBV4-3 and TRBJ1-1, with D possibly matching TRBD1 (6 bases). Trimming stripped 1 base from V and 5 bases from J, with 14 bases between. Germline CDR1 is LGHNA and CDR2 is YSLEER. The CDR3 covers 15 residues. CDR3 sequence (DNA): TGCGCCAGCAGCCAAGTCTGGGGGCAGGAGACTGAAGCTTTCTTT. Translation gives CASSQVWGQETEAFF.

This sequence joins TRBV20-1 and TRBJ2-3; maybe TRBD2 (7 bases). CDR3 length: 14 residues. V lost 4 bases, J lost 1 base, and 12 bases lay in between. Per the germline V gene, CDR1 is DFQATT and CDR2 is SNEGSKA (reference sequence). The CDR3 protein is CSAIPGGGTDTQYF. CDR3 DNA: TGCAGTGCTATCCCGGGGGGCGGCACAGATACGCAGTATTTT.

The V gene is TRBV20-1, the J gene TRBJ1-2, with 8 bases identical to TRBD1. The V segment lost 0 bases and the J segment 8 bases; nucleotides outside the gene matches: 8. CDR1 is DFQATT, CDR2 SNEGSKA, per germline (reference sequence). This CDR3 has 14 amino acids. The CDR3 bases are TGCAGTGCTAGAGATGCGACAGGGGCTGGAGGCTACACCTTC. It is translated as CSARDATGAGGYTF.

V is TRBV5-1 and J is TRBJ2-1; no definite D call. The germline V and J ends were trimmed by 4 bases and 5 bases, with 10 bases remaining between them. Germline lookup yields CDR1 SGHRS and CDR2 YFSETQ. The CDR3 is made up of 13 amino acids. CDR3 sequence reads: CASSMGHNNEQFF. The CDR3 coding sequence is TGCGCCAGCAGCATGGGCCACAACAATGAGCAGTTCTTC.

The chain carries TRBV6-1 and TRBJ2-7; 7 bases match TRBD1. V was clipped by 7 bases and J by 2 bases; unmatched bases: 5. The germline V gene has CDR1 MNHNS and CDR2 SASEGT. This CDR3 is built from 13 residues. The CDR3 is CASKSDRTYEQYF. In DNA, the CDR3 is TGTGCCAGCAAATCGGACAGGACCTACGAGCAGTACTTC.

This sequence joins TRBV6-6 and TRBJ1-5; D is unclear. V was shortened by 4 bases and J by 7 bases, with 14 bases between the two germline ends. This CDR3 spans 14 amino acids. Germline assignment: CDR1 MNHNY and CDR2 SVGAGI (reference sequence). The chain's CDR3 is CASSSPTAQQPQHF. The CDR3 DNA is TGTGCCAGCAGTTCCCCTACGGCGCAGCAGCCCCAGCATTTT.

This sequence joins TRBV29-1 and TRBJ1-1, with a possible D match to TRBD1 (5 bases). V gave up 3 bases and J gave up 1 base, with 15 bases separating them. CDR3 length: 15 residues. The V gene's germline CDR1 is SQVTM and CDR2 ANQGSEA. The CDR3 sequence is CSVDQRGLENTEAFF. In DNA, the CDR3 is TGCAGCGTTGATCAGCGGGGGTTGGAGAACACTGAAGCTTTCTTT.

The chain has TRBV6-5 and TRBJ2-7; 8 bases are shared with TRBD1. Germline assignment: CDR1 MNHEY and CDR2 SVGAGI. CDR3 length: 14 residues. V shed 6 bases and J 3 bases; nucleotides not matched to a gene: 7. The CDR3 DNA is TGTGCCAGCAGGAAGGGGGACAGGAACTACGAGCAGTACTTC. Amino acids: CASRKGDRNYEQYF.

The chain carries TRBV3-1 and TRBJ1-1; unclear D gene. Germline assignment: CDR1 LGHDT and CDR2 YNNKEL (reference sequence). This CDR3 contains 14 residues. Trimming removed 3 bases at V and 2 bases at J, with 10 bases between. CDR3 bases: TGTGCCAGCAGCCACTCAGGTGGCAACACTGAAGCTTTCTTT. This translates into CASSHSGGNTEAFF.

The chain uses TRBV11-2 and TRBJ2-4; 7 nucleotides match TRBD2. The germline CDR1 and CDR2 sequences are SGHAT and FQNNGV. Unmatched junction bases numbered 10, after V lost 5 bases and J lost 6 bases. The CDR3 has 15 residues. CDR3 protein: CASSPEGGVLNIQYF. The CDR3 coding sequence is TGTGCCAGCAGCCCCGAGGGAGGGGTGCTAAACATTCAGTACTTC.